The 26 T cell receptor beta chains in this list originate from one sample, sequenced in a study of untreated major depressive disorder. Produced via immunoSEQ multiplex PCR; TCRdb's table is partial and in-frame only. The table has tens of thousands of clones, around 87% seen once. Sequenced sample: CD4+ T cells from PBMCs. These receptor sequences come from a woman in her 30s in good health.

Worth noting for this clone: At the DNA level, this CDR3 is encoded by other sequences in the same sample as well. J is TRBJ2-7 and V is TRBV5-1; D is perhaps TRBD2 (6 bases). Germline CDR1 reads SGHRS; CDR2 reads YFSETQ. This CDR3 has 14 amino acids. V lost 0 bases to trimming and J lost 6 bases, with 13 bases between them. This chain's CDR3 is CASSLGQGGREQYF. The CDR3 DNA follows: TGCGCCAGCAGCTTGGGGCAGGGAGGTCGCGAGCAGTACTTC.

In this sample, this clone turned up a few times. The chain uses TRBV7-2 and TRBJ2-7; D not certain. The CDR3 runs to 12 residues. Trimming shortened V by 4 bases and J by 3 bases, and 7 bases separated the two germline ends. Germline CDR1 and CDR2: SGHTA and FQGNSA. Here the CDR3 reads CASSSIYYEQYF. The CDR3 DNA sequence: TGTGCCAGCAGCTCAATATACTACGAGCAGTACTTC.

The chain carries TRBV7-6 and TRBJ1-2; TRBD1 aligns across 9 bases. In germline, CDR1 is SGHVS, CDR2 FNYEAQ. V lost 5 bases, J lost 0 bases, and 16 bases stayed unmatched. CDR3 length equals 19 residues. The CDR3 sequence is CASSPNRGRRRRANYGYTF. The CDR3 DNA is TGTGCCAGCAGCCCGAACAGGGGGCGCCGGCGGAGAGCTAACTATGGCTACACCTTC.

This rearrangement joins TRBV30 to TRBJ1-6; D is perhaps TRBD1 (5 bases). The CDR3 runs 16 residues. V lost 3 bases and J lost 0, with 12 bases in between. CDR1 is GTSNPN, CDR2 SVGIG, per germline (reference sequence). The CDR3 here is CAWSRGGSSYNSPLHF. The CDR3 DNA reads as TGTGCCTGGAGCCGGGGCGGTAGCTCCTATAATTCACCCCTCCACTTT.

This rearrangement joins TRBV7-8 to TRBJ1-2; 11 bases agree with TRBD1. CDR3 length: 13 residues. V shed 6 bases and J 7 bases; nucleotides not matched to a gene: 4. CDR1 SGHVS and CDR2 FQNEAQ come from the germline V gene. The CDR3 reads CASSWDRGAGYTF. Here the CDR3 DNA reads TGTGCCAGCAGTTGGGACAGGGGGGCTGGCTACACCTTC.

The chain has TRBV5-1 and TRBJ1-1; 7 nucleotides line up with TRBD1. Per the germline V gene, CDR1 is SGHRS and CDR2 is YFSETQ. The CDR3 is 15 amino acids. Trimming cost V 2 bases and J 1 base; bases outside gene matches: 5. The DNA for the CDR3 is TGCGCCAGCAGCTTTTTGTCAGGGGGGAACACTGAAGCTTTCTTT. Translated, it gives CASSFLSGGNTEAFF.

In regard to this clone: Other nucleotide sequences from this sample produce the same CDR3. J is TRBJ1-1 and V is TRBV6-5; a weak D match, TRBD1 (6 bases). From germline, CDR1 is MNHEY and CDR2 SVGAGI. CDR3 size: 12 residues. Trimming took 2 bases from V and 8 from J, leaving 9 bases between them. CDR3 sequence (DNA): TGTGCCAGCAGTTACGCCGGGACAGAAGCTTTCTTT. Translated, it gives CASSYAGTEAFF.

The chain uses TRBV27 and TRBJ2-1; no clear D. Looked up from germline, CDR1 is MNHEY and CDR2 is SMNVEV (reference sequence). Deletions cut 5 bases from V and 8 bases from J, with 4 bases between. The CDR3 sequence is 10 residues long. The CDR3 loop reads CASSGDEQFF. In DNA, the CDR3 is TGTGCCAGCAGTGGCGATGAGCAGTTCTTC.

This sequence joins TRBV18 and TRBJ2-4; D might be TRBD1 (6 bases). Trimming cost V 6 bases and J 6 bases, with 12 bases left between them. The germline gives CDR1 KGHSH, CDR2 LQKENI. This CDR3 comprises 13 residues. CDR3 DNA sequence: TGTGCCAGCTCCTCGGGACACCCAAACATTCAGTACTTC. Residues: CASSSGHPNIQYF. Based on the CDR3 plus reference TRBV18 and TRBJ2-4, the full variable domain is NAGVMQNPRHLVRRRGQEARLRCSPMKGHSHVYWYRQLPEEGLKFMVYLQKENIIDESGMPKERFSAEFPKEGPSILRIQQVVRGDSAAYFCASSSGHPNIQYFGAGTRLSVL.

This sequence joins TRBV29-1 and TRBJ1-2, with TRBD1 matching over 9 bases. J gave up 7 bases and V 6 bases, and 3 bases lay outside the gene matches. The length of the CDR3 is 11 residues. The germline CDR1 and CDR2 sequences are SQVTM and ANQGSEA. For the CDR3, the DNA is TGCAGCGTCAGGGACAGGGTTGGCTACACCTTC. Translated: CSVRDRVGYTF.

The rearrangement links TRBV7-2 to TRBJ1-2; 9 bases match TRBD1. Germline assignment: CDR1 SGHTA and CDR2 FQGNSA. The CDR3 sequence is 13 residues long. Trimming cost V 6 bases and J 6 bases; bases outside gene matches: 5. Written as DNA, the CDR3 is TGTGCCAGCAGTCCGGGACAGGGTAATGGCTACACCTTC. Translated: CASSPGQGNGYTF.

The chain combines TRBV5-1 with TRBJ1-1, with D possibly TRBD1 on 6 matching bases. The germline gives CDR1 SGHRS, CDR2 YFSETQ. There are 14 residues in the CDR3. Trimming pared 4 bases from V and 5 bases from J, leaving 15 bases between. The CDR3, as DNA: TGCGCCAGCAGCCTTTTCACAGGGAGTACTGAAGCTTTCTTT. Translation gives CASSLFTGSTEAFF.

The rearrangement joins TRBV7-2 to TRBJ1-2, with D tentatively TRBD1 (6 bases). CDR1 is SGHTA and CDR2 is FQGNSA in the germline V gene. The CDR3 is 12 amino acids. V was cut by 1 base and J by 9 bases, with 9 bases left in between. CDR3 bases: TGTGCCAGCAGCTTAGTCGGGGACAGCTACACCTTC. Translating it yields CASSLVGDSYTF.

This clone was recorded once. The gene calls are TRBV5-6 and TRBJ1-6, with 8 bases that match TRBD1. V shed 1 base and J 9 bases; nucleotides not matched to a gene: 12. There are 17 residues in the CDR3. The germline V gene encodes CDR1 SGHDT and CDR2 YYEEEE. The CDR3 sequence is CASSLTGGGLESSPLHF. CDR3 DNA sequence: TGTGCCAGCAGCTTGACAGGGGGAGGATTAGAGAGTTCACCCCTCCACTTT.

The CDR3: CASSPQGNSPLHF. For the CDR3, the DNA is TGTGCCAGCAGTCCACAGGGAAATTCACCCCTCCACTTT. This chain joins TRBV6-4 and TRBJ1-6, with D possibly being TRBD1 (6 bases). Germline assignment: CDR1 MRHNA and CDR2 SNTAGT. Trimming took off 5 bases at V and 7 bases at J, with 9 bases between the two ends. This CDR3 has 13 amino acids.

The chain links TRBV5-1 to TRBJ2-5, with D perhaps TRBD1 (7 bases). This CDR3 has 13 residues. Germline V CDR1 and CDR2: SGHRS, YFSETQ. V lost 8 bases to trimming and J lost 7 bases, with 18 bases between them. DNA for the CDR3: TGCGCCAGTCACGATGCAGGGGGAGGGACCCAGTACTTC. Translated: CASHDAGGGTQYF.

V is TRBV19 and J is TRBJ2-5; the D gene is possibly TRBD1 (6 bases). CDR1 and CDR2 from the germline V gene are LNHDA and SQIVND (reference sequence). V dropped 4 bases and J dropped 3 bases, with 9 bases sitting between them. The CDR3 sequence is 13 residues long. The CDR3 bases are TGTGCCAGTAGTACACACAGGGAAGAGACCCAGTACTTC. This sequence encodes CASSTHREETQYF.

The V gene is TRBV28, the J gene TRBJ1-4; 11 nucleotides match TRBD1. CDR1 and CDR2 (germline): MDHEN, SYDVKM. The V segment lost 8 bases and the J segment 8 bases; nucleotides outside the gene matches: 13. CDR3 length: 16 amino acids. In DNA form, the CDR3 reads TGTGCCAGCGGAGCCGTTGGGGGACAGGGGGAGGAAAAACTGTTTTTT. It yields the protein CASGAVGGQGEEKLFF.

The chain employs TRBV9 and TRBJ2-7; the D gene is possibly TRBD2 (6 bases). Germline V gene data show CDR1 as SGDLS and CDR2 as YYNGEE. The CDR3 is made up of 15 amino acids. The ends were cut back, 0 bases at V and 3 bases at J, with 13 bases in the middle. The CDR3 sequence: CASSVGVSGLYEQYF. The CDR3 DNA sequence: TGTGCCAGCAGCGTAGGTGTTAGCGGCCTCTACGAGCAGTACTTC.

The CDR3 nucleotides are TGTGCCAGCGGGTTGTACGAGCAGTACTTC. Its translation: CASGLYEQYF. This chain uses TRBV27 with TRBJ2-7; D gene ambiguous. The CDR3 has 10 amino acids. Germline V gives CDR1 MNHEY, CDR2 SMNVEV (reference sequence). V lost 8 bases to trimming and J lost 4 bases, with 6 bases between them.

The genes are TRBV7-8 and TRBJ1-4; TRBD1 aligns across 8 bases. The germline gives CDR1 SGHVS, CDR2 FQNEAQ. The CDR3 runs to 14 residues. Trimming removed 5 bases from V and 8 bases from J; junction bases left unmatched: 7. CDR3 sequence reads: CASSVDRGFEKLFF. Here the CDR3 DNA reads TGTGCCAGCAGCGTAGACAGGGGCTTCGAAAAACTGTTTTTT.

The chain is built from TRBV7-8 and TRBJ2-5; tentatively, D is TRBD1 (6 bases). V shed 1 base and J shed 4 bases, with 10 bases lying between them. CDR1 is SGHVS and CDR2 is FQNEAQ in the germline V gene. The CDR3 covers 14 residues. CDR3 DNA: TGTGCCAGCAGCTTAGGGACAGAGGGAGAGACCCAGTACTTC. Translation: CASSLGTEGETQYF.

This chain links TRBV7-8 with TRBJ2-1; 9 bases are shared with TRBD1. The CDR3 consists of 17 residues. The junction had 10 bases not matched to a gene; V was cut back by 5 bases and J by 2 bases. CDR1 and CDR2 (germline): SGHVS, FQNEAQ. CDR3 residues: CASSLLTGTGTYNEQFF. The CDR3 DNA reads TGTGCCAGCAGCCTATTGACCGGGACAGGGACCTACAATGAGCAGTTCTTC.

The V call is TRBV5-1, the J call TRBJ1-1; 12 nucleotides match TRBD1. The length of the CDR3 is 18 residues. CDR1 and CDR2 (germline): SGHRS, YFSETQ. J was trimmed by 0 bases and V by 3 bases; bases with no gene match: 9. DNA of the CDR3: TGCGCCAGCAGCTATCAAGGGACAGGGGGCCGGTTGAACACTGAAGCTTTCTTT. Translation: CASSYQGTGGRLNTEAFF.

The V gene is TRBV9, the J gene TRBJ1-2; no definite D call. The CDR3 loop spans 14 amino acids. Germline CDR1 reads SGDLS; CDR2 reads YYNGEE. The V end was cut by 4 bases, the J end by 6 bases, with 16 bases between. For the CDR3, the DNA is TGTGCCAGCAGCCCCCAGCGGATCGGGCATGGCTACACCTTC. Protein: CASSPQRIGHGYTF.

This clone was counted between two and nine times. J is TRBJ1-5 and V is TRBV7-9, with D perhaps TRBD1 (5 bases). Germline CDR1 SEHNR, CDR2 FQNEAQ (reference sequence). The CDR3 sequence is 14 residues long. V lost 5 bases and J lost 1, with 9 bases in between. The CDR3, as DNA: TGTGCCAGCAGCACAGGCTTGAGCAATCAGCCCCAGCATTTT. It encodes CASSTGLSNQPQHF.